These 22 T cell receptor beta chains were all obtained from the same sample, sequenced in a study of blood T cells in healthy people across ages. Combining a sample-barcoded 5' primer with a J-beta primer mix, a second PCR ran for roughly 7 to 12 cycles. TCRdb re-derived calls from the 5' RACE reads in MiXCR, one entry per CDR3 protein. Found here are 1.5 million to 2 million distinct CDR3 sequences, 28% of them singletons; the top ten hold roughly 8.2%. The sequencing sample was made of blood. The receptors originated from a woman aged 25 to 39 in good health.

The chain is built from TRBV12-3 or TRBV12-4 and TRBJ2-7; D is undetermined. V gave up 1 base and J gave up 3 bases, with 13 bases separating them. The CDR3 runs to 15 residues. The CDR3 coding sequence is TGTGCCAGCAGTTTAGGTTCGGCCCTGAGCTACGAGCAGTACTTC. Residues: CASSLGSALSYEQYF.

This clonotype is a singleton in its sample. This sequence joins TRBV20-1 and TRBJ1-5; 7 bases align to TRBD1. CDR1 DFQATT and CDR2 SNEGSKA come from the germline V gene (reference sequence). This CDR3 is 16 amino acids long. V lost 6 bases, J lost 1 base, and 12 bases stayed unmatched. DNA of the CDR3: TGCAGTGCCGTAGGAGGAGGGGGCTGGAGCAATCAGCCCCAGCATTTT. Translating it yields CSAVGGGGWSNQPQHF.

This clonotype was detected only a few times. The chain has TRBV5-1 and TRBJ1-1; D is unresolved. Germline V gives CDR1 SGHRS, CDR2 YFSETQ. V lost 4 bases to trimming and J lost 0 bases, with 13 bases between them. The CDR3 spans 15 residues. CDR3: CASSTTPGMNTEAFF. In DNA, the CDR3 is TGCGCCAGCAGCACAACCCCCGGGATGAACACTGAAGCTTTCTTT. Using reference TRBV5-1 and TRBJ1-1 for the parts outside the CDR3, the full variable domain is KAGVTQTPRYLIKTRGQQVTLSCSPISGHRSVSWYQQTPGQGLQFLFEYFSETQRNKGNFPGRFSGRQFSNSRSEMNVSTLELGDSALYLCASSTTPGMNTEAFFGQGTRLTVV.

In its sample, this clonotype was seen a few times. The chain has TRBV5-1 and TRBJ2-7, with 7 positions matching TRBD1. This CDR3 region has 16 residues. V trimming: 0 bases; J trimming: 3 bases; junction bases outside the gene matches: 9. The germline V gene has CDR1 SGHRS and CDR2 YFSETQ. CDR3 residues: CASSLDLGQELYEQYF. CDR3 DNA sequence: TGCGCCAGCAGCTTGGATCTAGGACAGGAACTCTACGAGCAGTACTTC.

For this clonotype: A read error may explain this, as a much larger clone is one base away. V and J are TRBV7-2 and TRBJ2-7; TRBD1 agrees at 10 bases. Looked up from germline, CDR1 is SGHTA and CDR2 is FQGNSA. This CDR3 is 17 amino acids long. DNA for the CDR3: TGTGCCGGCAGCTTAAGTCCATTACGGGACAGGGGTTACGAGCAGTACTTC. Amino acids: CAGSLSPLRDRGYEQYF.

The chain joins TRBV27 to TRBJ2-3; no reliable D call. Germline V CDR1 and CDR2: MNHEY, SMNVEV (reference sequence). The CDR3 totals 15 residues. V lost 0 bases to trimming and J lost 2 bases, with 9 bases between them. The CDR3 region is CASSLSQSPTDTQYF. DNA for the CDR3: TGTGCCAGCAGTTTATCACAGAGCCCCACAGATACGCAGTATTTT.

This clonotype appeared a few times. The J gene is TRBJ2-3, the V gene TRBV5-1, with TRBD2 matching 8 bases. The germline CDR1 and CDR2 sequences are SGHRS and YFSETQ. V was clipped by 3 bases and J by 4 bases; unmatched bases: 10. The CDR3 runs to 16 residues. The CDR3: CASSSTSGGRADTQYF. CDR3 bases: TGCGCCAGCAGCTCGACGAGCGGGGGCAGGGCAGATACGCAGTATTTT.

The chain links TRBV6-5 to TRBJ2-1, with TRBD2 identical over 9 bases. There are 16 residues in the CDR3. V shed 5 bases, J shed 7 bases, and the junction held 12 bases outside the gene matches. From germline, CDR1 is MNHEY and CDR2 SVGAGI. Written as DNA, the CDR3 is TGTGCCAGCAGTAACTTAGCGGGGGCCCTCGTGAATGAGCAGTTCTTC. It encodes CASSNLAGALVNEQFF.

This clonotype has more than one count but fewer than ten. The chain carries TRBV7-2 and TRBJ2-4, with TRBD2 as a possible D gene (5 bases). Germline CDR1 is SGHTA and CDR2 is FQGNSA. Trimming left V 5 bases short and J 0 bases short, with 20 bases between. The CDR3 sequence is 18 residues long. The chain's CDR3 is CASSQRTPAEIAKNIQYF. The CDR3 coding sequence is TGTGCCAGCAGCCAGCGGACCCCAGCTGAAATAGCCAAAAACATTCAGTACTTC. Full variable domain (missing parts from reference TRBV7-2 and TRBJ2-4): GAGVSQSPSNKVTEKGKDVELRCDPISGHTALYWYRQSLGQGLEFLIYFQGNSAPDKSGLPSDRFSAERTGGSVSTLTIQRTQQEDSAVYLCASSQRTPAEIAKNIQYFGAGTRLSVL.

This rearrangement joins TRBV19 to TRBJ2-7; TRBD1 matches at 8 bases. The V gene's germline CDR1 is LNHDA and CDR2 SQIVND (reference sequence). The CDR3 is made up of 15 amino acids. V shed 4 bases and J 4 bases; nucleotides not matched to a gene: 9. DNA of the CDR3: TGTGCCAGTAGTACCAGGGGGCTATTAGTATACGAGCAGTACTTC. This codes for CASSTRGLLVYEQYF.

Of note for this clonotype: Germline and junction disagree at one end, which may indicate a read error. J is TRBJ1-1 and V is TRBV10-3; D unclear. The V gene's germline CDR1 is ENHRY and CDR2 SYGVKD. The CDR3 is 16 amino acids. Here the CDR3 reads CAVSELGRSMNTEAFF. The CDR3 DNA reads TGTGCCGTCAGTGAGTTAGGGCGCTCCATGAACACTGAAGCTTTCTTT.

The chain is built from TRBV4-1 and TRBJ1-6; D not certain. The CDR3 is made up of 13 amino acids. Trimming cost V 0 bases and J 10 bases, with 7 bases left between them. CDR1 is MGHRA, CDR2 YSYEKL, per germline. As DNA, the CDR3 is TGCGCCAGCAGCCAAGATTTCAGGTCACCCCTCCACTTT. Amino acid sequence: CASSQDFRSPLHF.

This chain uses TRBV7-7 with TRBJ2-2, with unresolved D. Germline CDR1 is SSHAT and CDR2 is FNYEAQ (reference sequence). The V and J ends lost 3 bases and 6 bases respectively, with 8 bases between them. The CDR3 is made up of 13 amino acids. The CDR3 DNA reads as TGTGCCAGCAGCTTCCTAGGCTCCGGGGAGCTGTTTTTT. Encoded protein: CASSFLGSGELFF. Full variable domain (remainder filled in from reference TRBV7-7 and TRBJ2-2): GAGVSQSPRYKVTKRGQDVTLRCDPISSHATLYWYQQALGQGPEFLTYFNYEAQPDKSGLPSDRFSAERPEGSISTLTIQRTEQRDSAMYRCASSFLGSGELFFGEGSRLTVL.

This clonotype was detected only a few times. The CDR3 DNA reads TGTGCCAGCAGTAATTGGGGCCGGGACAGGGAGCAGTTCTTC. Translated, it gives CASSNWGRDREQFF. This rearrangement joins TRBV6-5 to TRBJ2-1; 8 bases align to TRBD1. Germline trimming cut 5 bases from V and 10 bases from J; bases unmatched to any gene: 10. The CDR3 is 14 residues long. CDR1 and CDR2 (germline): MNHEY, SVGAGI.

The chain has TRBV20-1 and TRBJ1-5; 8 bases are shared with TRBD1. The germline V gene encodes CDR1 DFQATT and CDR2 SNEGSKA (reference sequence). The junction had 6 bases not matched to a gene; V was cut back by 2 bases and J by 3 bases. The CDR3 length is 15 residues. CDR3: CSARQTGGVNQPQHF. CDR3 DNA: TGCAGTGCTAGACAAACAGGGGGAGTCAATCAGCCCCAGCATTTT.

The J gene is TRBJ1-2, the V gene TRBV5-1; D is ambiguous. The germline V gene encodes CDR1 SGHRS and CDR2 YFSETQ. The germline V and J ends were trimmed by 4 bases and 4 bases, with 11 bases remaining between them. The CDR3 loop spans 13 amino acids. The CDR3 nucleotides are TGCGCCAGCAGCCTGGAGGAGGGCTATGGCTACACCTTC. Its translation is CASSLEEGYGYTF.

The chain employs TRBV20-1 and TRBJ2-5; no firm D call. The J call is in doubt because the DNA end fits TRBJ2-1 better. Per germline, CDR1 DFQATT and CDR2 SNEGSKA (reference sequence). The CDR3 extends over 14 amino acids. The chain's CDR3 is CSARDPGRQETQFF. The CDR3 DNA follows: TGCAGTGCTAGAGATCCCGGACGACAAGAGACCCAGTTCTTC.

On this clonotype itself: A much bigger clone sits one base away, suggesting this may be a read error. The rearrangement joins TRBV6-5 to TRBJ1-2, with D uncertain. This CDR3 has 13 amino acids. Germline V CDR1 and CDR2: MNHEY, SVGAGI. The CDR3 sequence is CASTNLVGYGHTF. Written as DNA, the CDR3 is TGTGCCAGCACCAACCTCGTCGGCTATGGCCACACCTTC.

This clonotype has ten or more counts. The genes are TRBV10-1 and TRBJ2-5; either TRBD1 or TRBD2 may supply D (5 bases each). Germline V gene sequence: CDR1 WNHNN, CDR2 SYGVQD (reference sequence). The CDR3 contains 13 residues. With 2 bases removed from V and 7 bases from J, the gap between germline ends came to 11 bases. The CDR3: CASSEARGVTQYF. CDR3 nucleotide sequence: TGCGCCAGCAGTGAGGCTAGAGGGGTGACCCAGTACTTC.

CDR3 in amino acids: CASIATSGGINTQYF. The CDR3 DNA is TGTGCCAGCATTGCGACTAGCGGGGGGATAAATACGCAGTATTTT. This rearrangement joins TRBV2 to TRBJ2-3; 13 nucleotides align to TRBD2. J was trimmed by 7 bases and V by 7 bases; bases with no gene match: 8. CDR3 length: 15 residues. CDR1 is SNHLY and CDR2 is FYNNEI in the germline V gene.

The CDR3 reads CASSPTGYPFNQPQHF. CDR3 DNA sequence: TGTGCCAGCAGCCCGACAGGGTACCCCTTCAATCAGCCCCAGCATTTT. The J gene is TRBJ1-5, the V gene TRBV12-3 or TRBV12-4; 7 bases are a match to TRBD1. The length of the CDR3 is 16 residues. V shed 6 bases, J shed 3 bases, and the junction held 11 bases outside the gene matches.

The chain recombines TRBV5-1 with TRBJ2-1; 8 bases match TRBD2. This CDR3 spans 15 amino acids. Germline CDR1 is SGHRS and CDR2 is YFSETQ. V dropped 4 bases and J dropped 6; count of bases not matched to a gene: 9. CDR3 coding DNA: TGCGCCAGCAGCACAACTAGCGGCCCTGCCAATGAGCAGTTCTTC. Amino acids: CASSTTSGPANEQFF.